Following are 7 T cell receptor beta chains from one sample sequenced in a study of T-cell reconstitution after alpha-beta-depleted transplantation in children. This sample's TCRbeta library carried unique molecular identifier barcodes. TCRdb re-called the PCR reads with MiXCR, one entry per CDR3 protein. In the table there are around 93,000 distinct CDR3 sequences, more than 7% of which are singletons. Sample: PBMCs from the stem cell graft donor, taken from the stem cell graft. Every receptor here comes from a human donor who donated a stem cell graft to a child with congenital amegakaryocytic thrombocytopenia.

This clonotype has ten or more counts. Here the CDR3 DNA reads TGTGCCAGCAGCAAACTAGCGGGAGCCCCAGATACGCAGTATTTT. It codes for CASSKLAGAPDTQYF. The chain is built from TRBV7-3 and TRBJ2-3; 11 nucleotides agree with TRBD2. There are 15 residues in the CDR3. V lost 5 bases and J lost 4; bases outside the gene matches: 5. CDR1 is SGHTA, CDR2 FQGTGA, per germline.

This clonotype was seen ten or more times. CDR3 nucleotide sequence: TGTGCCAGCAGCCAAGATCCAGCCGCGGGGGGGCATGAGACCCAGTACTTC. Its protein product is CASSQDPAAGGHETQYF. The chain recombines TRBV4-2 with TRBJ2-5; 9 nucleotides line up with TRBD2. CDR1 is LGHNA and CDR2 is YNFKEQ in the germline V gene. The CDR3 extends over 17 amino acids. J gave up 5 bases and V 0 bases, and 10 bases lay outside the gene matches.

This clonotype was counted at least ten times. The CDR3 DNA is TGTGCCAGCAGCTTAGTTACGGGGAGCAATGAGCAGTTCTTC. Its protein product is CASSLVTGSNEQFF. This chain joins TRBV7-9 and TRBJ2-1; TRBD2 might be the D (5 bases). Trimming cost V 1 base and J 6 bases, with 10 bases left between them. The germline gives CDR1 SEHNR, CDR2 FQNEAQ (reference sequence). This CDR3 is built from 14 residues.

This clonotype was detected a few times. The chain links TRBV12-3 or TRBV12-4 to TRBJ2-1, with 12 bases identical to TRBD2. J lost 6 bases, V lost 3 bases, and 3 bases had no gene match. The CDR3 contains 15 residues. The CDR3 DNA is TGTGCCAGCAGTTTTACTAGCGGGGGGACCAATGAGCAGTTCTTC. It yields the protein CASSFTSGGTNEQFF.

This clonotype was recorded at least ten times. V is TRBV6-5 and J is TRBJ2-3; D ambiguous. With 4 bases removed from V and 6 bases from J, the gap between germline ends came to 11 bases. The germline V gene encodes CDR1 MNHEY and CDR2 SVGAGI. The CDR3 spans 13 residues. In nucleotides, the CDR3 is TGTGCCAGCAGTTTACGGGCATGGGATACGCAGTATTTT. This gives the protein CASSLRAWDTQYF.

This clonotype was seen ten or more times. V usage is TRBV5-1 and J usage is TRBJ2-5; weak D call: TRBD2 (6 bases). This CDR3 contains 16 residues. Germline CDR1 is SGHRS and CDR2 is YFSETQ. The V end was cut by 4 bases, the J end by 3 bases, with 19 bases between. This chain's CDR3 is CASSQDPGGNEETQYF. The DNA of the CDR3 is TGCGCCAGCAGCCAGGACCCAGGAGGGAATGAAGAGACCCAGTACTTC. The full variable domain, completed using reference TRBV5-1 and TRBJ2-5, is KAGVTQTPRYLIKTRGQQVTLSCSPISGHRSVSWYQQTPGQGLQFLFEYFSETQRNKGNFPGRFSGRQFSNSRSEMNVSTLELGDSALYLCASSQDPGGNEETQYFGPGTRLLVL.

This clonotype showed up many times. The chain combines TRBV30 with TRBJ1-5; D is uncertain. V was pared by 3 bases and J by 6 bases, with 12 bases between. This CDR3 has 13 amino acids. CDR1 is GTSNPN and CDR2 is SVGIG in the germline V gene (reference sequence). DNA for the CDR3: TGTGCCTGGAGACCGGGATGGGGTCAGCCCCAGCATTTT. Translation: CAWRPGWGQPQHF. Drawing the rest from reference TRBV30 and TRBJ1-5, the complete variable domain is SQTIHQWPATLVQPVGSPLSLECTVEGTSNPNLYWYRQAAGRGLQLLFYSVGIGQISSEVPQNLSASRPQDRQFILSSKKLLLSDSGFYLCAWRPGWGQPQHFGDGTRLSIL.